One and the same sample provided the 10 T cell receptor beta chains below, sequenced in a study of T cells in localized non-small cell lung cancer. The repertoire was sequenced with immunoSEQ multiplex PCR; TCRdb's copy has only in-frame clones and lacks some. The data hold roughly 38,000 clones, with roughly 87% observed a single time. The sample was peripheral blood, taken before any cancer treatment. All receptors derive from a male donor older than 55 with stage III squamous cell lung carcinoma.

The CDR3 reads CASSSLGQGSYNEQFF. As DNA, the CDR3 is TGTGCCAGCAGTTCCCTGGGCCAGGGCTCCTACAATGAGCAGTTCTTC. The rearrangement uses TRBV6-5 and TRBJ2-1; weak D call: TRBD1 (5 bases). The ends were cut back, 4 bases at V and 0 bases at J, with 13 bases in the middle. Per the germline V gene, CDR1 is MNHEY and CDR2 is SVGAGI. This CDR3 has 16 residues.

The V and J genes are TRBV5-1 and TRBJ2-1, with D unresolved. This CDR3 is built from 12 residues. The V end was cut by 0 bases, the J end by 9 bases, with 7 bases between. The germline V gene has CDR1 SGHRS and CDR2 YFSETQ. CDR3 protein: CASSLGETEQFF. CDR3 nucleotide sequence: TGCGCCAGCAGCTTGGGCGAGACTGAGCAGTTCTTC.

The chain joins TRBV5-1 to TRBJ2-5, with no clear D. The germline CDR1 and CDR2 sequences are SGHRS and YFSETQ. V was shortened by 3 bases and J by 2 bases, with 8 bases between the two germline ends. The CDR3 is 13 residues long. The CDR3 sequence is CASSSGLQETQYF. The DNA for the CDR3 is TGCGCCAGCAGCTCGGGTCTACAAGAGACCCAGTACTTC. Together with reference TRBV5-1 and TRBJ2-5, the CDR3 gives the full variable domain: KAGVTQTPRYLIKTRGQQVTLSCSPISGHRSVSWYQQTPGQGLQFLFEYFSETQRNKGNFPGRFSGRQFSNSRSEMNVSTLELGDSALYLCASSSGLQETQYFGPGTRLLVL.

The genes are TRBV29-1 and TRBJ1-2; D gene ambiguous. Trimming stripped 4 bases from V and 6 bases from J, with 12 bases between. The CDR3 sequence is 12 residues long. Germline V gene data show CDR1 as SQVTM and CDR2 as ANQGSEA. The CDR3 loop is CSVGSPTDGYTF. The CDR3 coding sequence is TGCAGCGTTGGGAGCCCTACGGATGGCTACACCTTC.

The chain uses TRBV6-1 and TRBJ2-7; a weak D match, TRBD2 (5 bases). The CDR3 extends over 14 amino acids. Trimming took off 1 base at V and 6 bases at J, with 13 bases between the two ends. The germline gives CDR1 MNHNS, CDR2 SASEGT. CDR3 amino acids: CASSEGRVPLEQYF. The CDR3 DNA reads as TGTGCCAGCAGTGAAGGGCGGGTCCCCCTCGAGCAGTACTTC.

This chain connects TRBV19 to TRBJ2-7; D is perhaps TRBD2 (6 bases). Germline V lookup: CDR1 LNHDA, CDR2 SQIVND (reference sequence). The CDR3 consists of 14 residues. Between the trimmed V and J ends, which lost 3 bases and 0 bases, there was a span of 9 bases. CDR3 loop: CASSIKTSSYEQYF. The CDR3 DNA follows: TGTGCCAGTAGTATTAAGACTAGCTCCTACGAGCAGTACTTC.

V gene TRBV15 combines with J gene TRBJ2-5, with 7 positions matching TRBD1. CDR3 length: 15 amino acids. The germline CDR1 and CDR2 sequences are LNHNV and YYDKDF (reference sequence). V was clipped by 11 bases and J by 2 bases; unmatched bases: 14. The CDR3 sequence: CAAGRGQGRQETQYF. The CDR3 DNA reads TGTGCCGCCGGAAGGGGGCAGGGTAGGCAAGAGACCCAGTACTTC.

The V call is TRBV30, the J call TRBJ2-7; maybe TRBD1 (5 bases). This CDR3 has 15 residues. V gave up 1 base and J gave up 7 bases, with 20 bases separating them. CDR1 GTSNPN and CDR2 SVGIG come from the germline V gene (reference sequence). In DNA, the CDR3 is TGTGCCTGGAGTGAGTTTGGGCAGGGTAGGATAGAGCAGTACTTC. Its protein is CAWSEFGQGRIEQYF.

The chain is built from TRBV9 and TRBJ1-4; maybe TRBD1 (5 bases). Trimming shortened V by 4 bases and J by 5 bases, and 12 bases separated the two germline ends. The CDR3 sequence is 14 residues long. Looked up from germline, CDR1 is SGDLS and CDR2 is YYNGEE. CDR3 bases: TGTGCCAGCAGCCGGGGCCCCCTGAATGAAAAACTGTTTTTT. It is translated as CASSRGPLNEKLFF.

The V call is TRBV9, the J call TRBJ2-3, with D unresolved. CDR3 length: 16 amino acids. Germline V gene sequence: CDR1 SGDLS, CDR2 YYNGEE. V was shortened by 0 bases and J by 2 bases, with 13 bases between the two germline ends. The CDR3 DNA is TGTGCCAGCAGCGTAGCCGGGCAAGCTCACACAGATACGCAGTATTTT. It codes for CASSVAGQAHTDTQYF. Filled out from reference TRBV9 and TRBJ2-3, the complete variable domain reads DSGVTQTPKHLITATGQRVTLRCSPRSGDLSVYWYQQSLDQGLQFLIQYYNGEERAKGNILERFSAQQFPDLHSELNLSSLELGDSALYFCASSVAGQAHTDTQYFGPGTRLTVL.